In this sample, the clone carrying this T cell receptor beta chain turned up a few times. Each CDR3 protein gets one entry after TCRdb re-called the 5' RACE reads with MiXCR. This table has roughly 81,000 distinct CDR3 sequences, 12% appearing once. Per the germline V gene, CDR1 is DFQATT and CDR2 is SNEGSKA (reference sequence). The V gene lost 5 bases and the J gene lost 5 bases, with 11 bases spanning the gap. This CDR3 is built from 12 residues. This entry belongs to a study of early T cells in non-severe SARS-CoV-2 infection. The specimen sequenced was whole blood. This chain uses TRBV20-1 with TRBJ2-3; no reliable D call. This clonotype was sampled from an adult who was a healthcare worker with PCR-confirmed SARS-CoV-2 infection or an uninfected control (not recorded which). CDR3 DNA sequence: TGCAGTGCTCGACACTCGGAAGATACGCAGTATTTT. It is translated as CSARHSEDTQYF.